These 30 T cell receptor beta chains were sequenced from one sample in a study of naive CD8 T cells in extremely preterm neonates. Without labor or membrane rupture, elective cesareans at roughly 37-41 weeks supplied term cord blood. Measured with immunoSEQ multiplex PCR; TCRdb has only the in-frame clones, and not every one. The table has approximately 6,000 clones, 98% seen once. The sequencing input was naive CD8+ T cells from cord blood. Every receptor here comes from a newborn in good health.

Comments on this clone: Other nucleotide sequences in the sample specify the same CDR3. This chain connects TRBV2 to TRBJ2-6; 9 bases are shared with TRBD1. The CDR3 is made up of 17 amino acids. Germline V lookup: CDR1 SNHLY, CDR2 FYNNEI. Trimming cost V 7 bases and J 2 bases; bases outside gene matches: 9. The CDR3 DNA reads as TGTGCCAGCATGGGTGGGGACAGGGTAGCTGGGGCCAACGTCCTGACTTTC. Amino acid sequence: CASMGGDRVAGANVLTF.

The chain carries TRBV19 and TRBJ2-7; possible D gene TRBD2, 6 bases. The V and J ends lost 5 bases and 1 base respectively, with 9 bases between them. CDR3 length: 13 amino acids. Germline loops: CDR1 LNHDA, CDR2 SQIVND (reference sequence). This CDR3 reads CASSAGRSYEQYF. The CDR3 DNA is TGTGCCAGTAGTGCGGGACGGTCCTACGAGCAGTACTTC.

The rearrangement links TRBV11-2 to TRBJ2-7; 9 positions match TRBD2. Germline values: CDR1 SGHAT, CDR2 FQNNGV. This CDR3 region has 14 residues. The V gene end was trimmed by 5 bases and the J gene end by 3 bases; junction bases not matched to a gene: 5. The CDR3 DNA follows: TGTGCCAGCAGCGCTAGCGGGGCTCACTACGAGCAGTACTTC. It translates to CASSASGAHYEQYF.

This chain links TRBV7-9 with TRBJ2-3; TRBD1 agrees at 8 bases. This CDR3 is built from 15 residues. The germline CDR1 and CDR2 sequences are SEHNR and FQNEAQ (reference sequence). J gave up 1 base and V 8 bases, and 8 bases lay outside the gene matches. The CDR3 region has the DNA TGTGCCAGCCTAGTCGTGGACAGGGGCACAGATACGCAGTATTTT. Translating gives CASLVVDRGTDTQYF.

This chain connects TRBV9 to TRBJ2-7; maybe TRBD1 (5 bases). This CDR3 contains 14 residues. Trimming removed 0 bases from V and 2 bases from J, with 9 bases in between. The V gene's germline CDR1 is SGDLS and CDR2 YYNGEE. This CDR3 is CASSVEGRAYEQYF. In DNA form, the CDR3 reads TGTGCCAGCAGCGTAGAGGGCAGGGCCTACGAGCAGTACTTC.

V and J are TRBV28 and TRBJ2-1; 7 bases match TRBD1. Germline V gene sequence: CDR1 MDHEN, CDR2 SYDVKM. Trimming removed 1 base from V and 1 base from J; junction bases left unmatched: 1. CDR3 length equals 15 residues. CDR3 loop: CASSLLGQSYNEQFF. CDR3 DNA: TGTGCCAGCAGTTTATTGGGACAGTCCTACAATGAGCAGTTCTTC.

The gene calls are TRBV9 and TRBJ2-1; D is perhaps TRBD2 (5 bases). V lost 1 base, J lost 5 bases, and 16 bases lay in between. Germline CDR1 reads SGDLS; CDR2 reads YYNGEE. The CDR3 totals 16 residues. The CDR3 DNA follows: TGTGCCAGCAGCGTATCGACCGCCAGCGGCCACAATGAGCAGTTCTTC. This gives the protein CASSVSTASGHNEQFF.

The rearrangement uses TRBV4-2 and TRBJ2-5; 7 bases align to TRBD2. The J call is in doubt because the DNA end fits TRBJ2-7 better. Germline CDR1 and CDR2: LGHNA and YNFKEQ. This CDR3 is built from 14 residues. This CDR3 is CASSQGGSSYEQYF. The CDR3 DNA reads TGTGCCAGCAGCCAAGGCGGGAGCTCCTACGAGCAGTACTTC.

The gene calls are TRBV10-3 and TRBJ1-3, with D perhaps matching TRBD1 (6 bases). V lost 2 bases and J 5 bases, leaving 13 bases between the germline ends. Germline CDR1 ENHRY, CDR2 SYGVKD. The CDR3 has 15 residues. The CDR3 bases are TGTGCCATCAGTGAGGGTACAGGGCCCAGAAACACCATATATTTT. It yields the protein CAISEGTGPRNTIYF.

The V and J genes are TRBV4-3 and TRBJ2-7; tentatively, D is TRBD1 (5 bases). The CDR3 runs 13 residues. Trimming shortened V by 4 bases and J by 1 base, and 8 bases separated the two germline ends. The germline CDR1 and CDR2 sequences are LGHNA and YSLEER. CDR3 bases: TGCGCCAGCAGCCGTCACAGGTCCTACGAGCAGTACTTC. Its translation is CASSRHRSYEQYF.

This clone was detected once. The chain has TRBV19 and TRBJ1-1, with 11 bases matching TRBD1. V shed 7 bases, J shed 3 bases, and the junction held 4 bases outside the gene matches. Germline V CDR1 and CDR2: LNHDA, SQIVND (reference sequence). The CDR3 is 14 amino acids. This chain's CDR3 is CASTPGQGDTEAFF. CDR3 bases: TGTGCCAGTACCCCGGGACAGGGGGACACTGAAGCTTTCTTT.

This chain joins TRBV28 and TRBJ2-2; TRBD1 aligns across 10 bases. This CDR3 is 16 amino acids long. V dropped 5 bases and J dropped 1; count of bases not matched to a gene: 4. Germline CDR1 is MDHEN and CDR2 is SYDVKM. The CDR3 sequence: CASSADRGRNTGELFF. DNA for the CDR3: TGTGCCAGCAGTGCCGACAGGGGGCGGAACACCGGGGAGCTGTTTTTT.

The rearrangement uses TRBV11-3 and TRBJ2-1, with 8 bases lining up with TRBD2. This CDR3 is 16 amino acids long. Trimming took 2 bases from V and 1 from J; bases not matched to a gene: 4. CDR1 is SGHNT and CDR2 is YENEEA in the germline V gene. CDR3 in amino acids: CASSLRVAGSYNEQFF. DNA of the CDR3: TGTGCCAGCAGCTTACGGGTAGCGGGGTCCTACAATGAGCAGTTCTTC.

The genes are TRBV10-3 and TRBJ2-7, with 7 bases aligning to TRBD1. Germline CDR1 is ENHRY and CDR2 is SYGVKD. This CDR3 is built from 13 residues. J gave up 3 bases and V 6 bases, and 5 bases lay outside the gene matches. The CDR3 loop is CAIRTGELYEQYF. In nucleotides, the CDR3 is TGTGCCATCAGAACAGGGGAGCTCTACGAGCAGTACTTC.

The chain couples TRBV28 to TRBJ2-7; D is perhaps TRBD1 (5 bases). The CDR3 runs 12 residues. Germline assignment: CDR1 MDHEN and CDR2 SYDVKM. With 4 bases removed from V and 5 bases from J, the gap between germline ends came to 9 bases. The CDR3 nucleotides are TGTGCCAGCAGTTCCAGGGAAGACGAGCAGTACTTC. This gives the protein CASSSREDEQYF.

This chain joins TRBV28 and TRBJ2-7; no clear D gene. V shed 5 bases and J shed 0 bases, with 5 bases lying between them. CDR3 length: 12 amino acids. The germline gives CDR1 MDHEN, CDR2 SYDVKM. CDR3 sequence: CASSLPSYEQYF. The DNA for the CDR3 is TGTGCCAGCAGTCTTCCCTCCTACGAGCAGTACTTC. Full variable domain (remainder filled in from reference TRBV28 and TRBJ2-7): DVKVTQSSRYLVKRTGEKVFLECVQDMDHENMFWYRQDPGLGLRLIYFSYDVKMKEKGDIPEGYSVSREKKERFSLILESASTNQTSMYLCASSLPSYEQYFGPGTRLTVT.

The chain has TRBV30 and TRBJ2-6, with a weak D call TRBD1 (5 bases). CDR1 is GTSNPN and CDR2 is SVGIG in the germline V gene (reference sequence). The CDR3 has 14 residues. The V and J ends lost 0 bases and 2 bases respectively, with 5 bases between them. The DNA for the CDR3 is TGTGCCTGGAGTGTAGGGGCTGGGGCCAACGTCCTGACTTTC. Its translation is CAWSVGAGANVLTF.

The CDR3 DNA sequence: TGTGCCAGCAGCCCCCGGACTAGCGGGAGGCACAATGAGCAGTTCTTC. It translates to CASSPRTSGRHNEQFF. The V call is TRBV11-3, the J call TRBJ2-1; 14 bases line up with TRBD2. The CDR3 has 16 amino acids. J was trimmed by 5 bases and V by 5 bases; bases with no gene match: 5. Germline assignment: CDR1 SGHNT and CDR2 YENEEA.

The chain couples TRBV7-9 to TRBJ2-7; no clear D gene. Germline-derived CDR1 and CDR2 are SEHNR and FQNEAQ (reference sequence). V was shortened by 3 bases and J by 5 bases, with 11 bases between the two germline ends. The CDR3 spans 13 residues. CDR3 DNA: TGTGCCAGCAGCTTCGGCGGTGGCGACGAGCAGTACTTC. Protein product: CASSFGGGDEQYF.

The rearrangement links TRBV4-1 to TRBJ1-5; D unclear. Germline loops: CDR1 MGHRA, CDR2 YSYEKL. The CDR3 has 15 amino acids. The ends were cut back, 4 bases at V and 2 bases at J, with 12 bases in the middle. As DNA, the CDR3 is TGCGCCAGCAGCCGGGTCCGGGAGCGCAATCAGCCCCAGCATTTT. This codes for CASSRVRERNQPQHF.

The chain recombines TRBV7-8 with TRBJ2-3, with TRBD1 identical over 7 bases. The CDR3 loop spans 16 amino acids. The V gene's germline CDR1 is SGHVS and CDR2 FQNEAQ. J lost 2 bases, V lost 5 bases, and 10 bases had no gene match. CDR3 sequence: CASSDPGQASTDTQYF. As DNA, the CDR3 is TGTGCCAGCAGCGACCCAGGACAGGCCTCCACAGATACGCAGTATTTT.

The chain joins TRBV10-3 to TRBJ1-6, with TRBD1 identical over 7 bases. Germline loops: CDR1 ENHRY, CDR2 SYGVKD. After removal of 8 bases from V and 1 base from J, the junction contained 5 bases not matched to a gene. This CDR3 region has 15 residues. CDR3 region: CAIGQEESYNSPLHF. The CDR3 DNA reads as TGTGCCATCGGACAGGAGGAATCCTATAATTCACCCCTCCACTTT.

The chain recombines TRBV19 with TRBJ1-4; TRBD1 agrees at 9 bases. The CDR3 totals 16 residues. Germline V gene lookup returns CDR1 LNHDA and CDR2 SQIVND (reference sequence). The ends lost 3 bases at V and 12 bases at J; junction bases unmatched: 14. The CDR3 nucleotides are TGTGCCAGTAGTATTGAATCGGGACAGGGCCCCCTTGAACTGTTTTTT. It encodes CASSIESGQGPLELFF.

Here the CDR3 DNA reads TGCAGTGCTAGGGGGGCGAATGAGCAGTTCTTC. Residues: CSARGANEQFF. The rearrangement joins TRBV20-1 to TRBJ2-1; D is perhaps TRBD1 (6 bases). The V gene's germline CDR1 is DFQATT and CDR2 SNEGSKA (reference sequence). Trimming took off 3 bases at V and 7 bases at J, with 7 bases between the two ends. There are 11 residues in the CDR3.

The rearrangement joins TRBV2 to TRBJ2-7; 11 nucleotides align to TRBD2. Looked up from germline, CDR1 is SNHLY and CDR2 is FYNNEI. V lost 7 bases, J lost 6 bases, and 2 bases stayed unmatched. CDR3 length equals 12 residues. CDR3 amino acids: CASTGLAVEQYF. Here the CDR3 DNA reads TGTGCCAGCACGGGACTAGCGGTCGAGCAGTACTTC.

Regarding this clone: Other DNA sequences in the same sample also yield this CDR3. The chain couples TRBV9 to TRBJ2-3; 7 bases are shared with TRBD2. Germline CDR1 and CDR2: SGDLS and YYNGEE. V shed 0 bases, J shed 4 bases, and the junction held 2 bases outside the gene matches. CDR3 length: 14 amino acids. The CDR3 DNA sequence: TGTGCCAGCAGCGTAGGGACTAGTCCAGATACGCAGTATTTT. It specifies CASSVGTSPDTQYF.

The chain combines TRBV30 with TRBJ2-7; TRBD1 matches at 8 bases. This CDR3 has 12 amino acids. Germline V lookup: CDR1 GTSNPN, CDR2 SVGIG (reference sequence). After removal of 6 bases from V and 4 bases from J, the junction contained 5 bases not matched to a gene. The DNA for the CDR3 is TGTGCCTGCCAGGGGGCGAGGTACGAGCAGTACTTC. As protein: CACQGARYEQYF.

This chain uses TRBV4-2 with TRBJ2-1; D is perhaps TRBD2 (7 bases). V was trimmed by 5 bases and J by 9 bases, leaving 11 bases between them. The germline V gene has CDR1 LGHNA and CDR2 YNFKEQ. The CDR3 spans 12 residues. CDR3 DNA: TGTGCCAGCAGCGCGGGGGCGCGTGAGCAGTTCTTC. The encoded protein is CASSAGAREQFF.

The chain employs TRBV4-2 and TRBJ1-1; D is uncertain. Germline loops: CDR1 LGHNA, CDR2 YNFKEQ. This CDR3 region has 12 residues. V lost 4 bases, J lost 8 bases, and 11 bases lay in between. CDR3 in DNA: TGTGCCAGCAGCCGAGGGTCTGGGGAAGCTTTCTTT. This translates into CASSRGSGEAFF.

V usage is TRBV7-2 and J usage is TRBJ2-1, with 13 bases aligning to TRBD2. The ends lost 1 base at V and 6 bases at J; junction bases unmatched: 3. Looked up from germline, CDR1 is SGHTA and CDR2 is FQGNSA. This CDR3 contains 16 residues. The CDR3 DNA is TGTGCCAGCAGCTTAGAGAGACTAGCGGGGGGCAATGAGCAGTTCTTC. Translation gives CASSLERLAGGNEQFF.